The 25 T cell receptor beta chains given below trace back to one sample, sequenced in a study of cytomegalovirus exposure and HLA in healthy donors. PCR primers comprised 60 Vbeta and 13 Jbeta primers. Only in-frame clones appear in the TCRdb table, and some are missing; sequencing was by immunoSEQ multiplex PCR. The sample has 180,000 or so clones, 70% to 90% seen once. Material for sequencing was PBMCs. The receptors originated from a man aged 18-30 years in good health and CMV-seropositive.

The genes are TRBV7-6 and TRBJ1-2; D is possibly TRBD1 (6 bases). V was pared by 2 bases and J by 8 bases, with 15 bases between. In germline, CDR1 is SGHVS, CDR2 FNYEAQ. CDR3 length equals 14 residues. CDR3 bases: TGTGCCAGCAGCTTACAGGCAGGGGTGTGGGGCTACACCTTC. It yields the protein CASSLQAGVWGYTF.

V gene TRBV30 combines with J gene TRBJ1-5, with D perhaps matching TRBD1 (6 bases). CDR3 length: 13 residues. The V end was cut by 1 base, the J end by 4 bases, with 8 bases between. Germline V lookup: CDR1 GTSNPN, CDR2 SVGIG (reference sequence). Written as DNA, the CDR3 is TGTGCCTGGAGTGCTACAGGGAATCAGCCCCAGCATTTT. As protein: CAWSATGNQPQHF. The whole variable domain, filled in from reference TRBV30 and TRBJ1-5, reads SQTIHQWPATLVQPVGSPLSLECTVEGTSNPNLYWYRQAAGRGLQLLFYSVGIGQISSEVPQNLSASRPQDRQFILSSKKLLLSDSGFYLCAWSATGNQPQHFGDGTRLSIL.

V is TRBV9 and J is TRBJ2-3; 9 bases are a match to TRBD2. With 7 bases clipped from V and 3 bases from J, the junction kept 12 bases outside the gene matches. Germline CDR1 and CDR2: SGDLS and YYNGEE. This CDR3 spans 16 amino acids. CDR3 in DNA: TGTGCCAGCGCTAAGTGGGCTAGCGGGGCGACAGATACGCAGTATTTT. It is translated as CASAKWASGATDTQYF.

The V gene is TRBV27, the J gene TRBJ1-1; possibly TRBD1 for D (5 bases). Trimming shortened V by 1 base and J by 6 bases, and 12 bases separated the two germline ends. This CDR3 has 14 residues. Germline loops: CDR1 MNHEY, CDR2 SMNVEV (reference sequence). The CDR3 nucleotides are TGTGCCAGCAGTTTATTCCGGGGAGGGGCTGAAGCTTTCTTT. It encodes CASSLFRGGAEAFF.

The chain links TRBV6-4 to TRBJ2-1; TRBD2 aligns across 7 bases. This CDR3 spans 15 amino acids. Germline-derived CDR1 and CDR2 are MRHNA and SNTAGT. Trimming took 3 bases from V and 4 from J; bases not matched to a gene: 6. CDR3 residues: CASSEVERGYNEQFF. CDR3 bases: TGTGCCAGCAGTGAGGTTGAGCGGGGATACAATGAGCAGTTCTTC.

The J gene is TRBJ1-5, the V gene TRBV4-1, with TRBD1 identical over 11 bases. The trim removed 4 bases at V and 2 bases at J, leaving 10 bases unmatched. The CDR3 spans 18 residues. The germline V gene encodes CDR1 MGHRA and CDR2 YSYEKL. CDR3 bases: TGCGCCAGCAGCCCCCGGGACAGGGGGTTTTCTGGCAATCAGCCCCAGCATTTT. The encoded protein is CASSPRDRGFSGNQPQHF.

This clone appeared once. This chain joins TRBV29-1 and TRBJ1-2; 10 bases align to TRBD1. V shed 7 bases, J shed 7 bases, and the junction held 9 bases outside the gene matches. The CDR3 runs to 13 residues. From germline, CDR1 is SQVTM and CDR2 ANQGSEA. The CDR3 loop reads CSDGTGEGRGYTF. CDR3 nucleotides: TGCAGCGACGGGACAGGGGAGGGTCGTGGCTACACCTTC.

This chain links TRBV10-3 with TRBJ1-3, with a weak D call TRBD1 (5 bases). V was shortened by 3 bases and J by 4 bases, with 13 bases between the two germline ends. This CDR3 is built from 15 residues. From germline, CDR1 is ENHRY and CDR2 SYGVKD. The CDR3 DNA reads as TGTGCCATCAGTGACAGGGTTTCTGCGGGAAACACCATATATTTT. It encodes CAISDRVSAGNTIYF.

The chain couples TRBV5-1 to TRBJ2-5; 13 bases match TRBD2. The germline CDR1 and CDR2 sequences are SGHRS and YFSETQ. The CDR3 contains 19 residues. After removal of 1 base from V and 2 bases from J, the junction contained 11 bases not matched to a gene. The CDR3 protein is CASSLTFRLAGGPQETQYF. The CDR3 DNA reads as TGCGCCAGCAGCTTGACGTTCCGACTAGCGGGGGGCCCGCAAGAGACCCAGTACTTC.

The J gene is TRBJ1-2, the V gene TRBV27; 9 bases are a match to TRBD1. The ends lost 6 bases at V and 8 bases at J; junction bases unmatched: 13. This CDR3 has 15 residues. CDR1 is MNHEY, CDR2 SMNVEV, per germline (reference sequence). The CDR3 bases are TGTGCCAGCAGGGGATTTACAGGGGGCCTGGGCGGCTACACCTTC. It codes for CASRGFTGGLGGYTF.

The gene calls are TRBV5-4 and TRBJ2-1, with no clear D. V was shortened by 4 bases and J by 6 bases, with 11 bases between the two germline ends. Germline loops: CDR1 SGHNT, CDR2 YYREEE (reference sequence). CDR3 length: 13 residues. In DNA form, the CDR3 reads TGTGCCAGCAGCCTTACAGAATCCAATGAGCAGTTCTTC. As protein: CASSLTESNEQFF. The full variable domain, rest sourced from reference TRBV5-4 and TRBJ2-1, is ETGVTQSPTHLIKTRGQQVTLRCSSQSGHNTVSWYQQALGQGPQFIFQYYREEENGRGNFPPRFSGLQFPNYSSELNVNALELDDSALYLCASSLTESNEQFFGPGTRLTVL.

The chain is built from TRBV19 and TRBJ2-7; D is ambiguous. The ends were cut back, 6 bases at V and 6 bases at J, with 12 bases in the middle. The CDR3 runs 12 residues. The germline V gene has CDR1 LNHDA and CDR2 SQIVND (reference sequence). The CDR3 loop is CASRFPSGEQYF. CDR3 coding DNA: TGTGCCAGTAGGTTCCCATCGGGCGAGCAGTACTTC.

This chain uses TRBV6-1 with TRBJ2-7; D is possibly TRBD1 (5 bases). The V end was cut by 3 bases, the J end by 3 bases, with 9 bases between. The CDR3 totals 13 residues. Germline lookup yields CDR1 MNHNS and CDR2 SASEGT. CDR3 region: CASSEVQVYEQYF. As DNA, the CDR3 is TGTGCCAGCAGTGAGGTACAGGTCTACGAGCAGTACTTC.

This chain joins TRBV11-3 and TRBJ2-7; 14 bases align to TRBD2. CDR3 length: 15 amino acids. The germline V gene encodes CDR1 SGHNT and CDR2 YENEEA. V lost 5 bases, J lost 2 bases, and 2 bases stayed unmatched. CDR3 nucleotide sequence: TGTGCCAGCAGCAAGGGACTAGCGGGGGCCTACGAGCAGTACTTC. Protein sequence: CASSKGLAGAYEQYF.

This rearrangement joins TRBV7-3 to TRBJ2-2; D gene unclear. The ends were cut back, 5 bases at V and 0 bases at J, with 7 bases in the middle. The CDR3 contains 14 residues. Germline values: CDR1 SGHTA, CDR2 FQGTGA. The CDR3 DNA is TGTGCCAGCAGCCCCACAGCGAACACCGGGGAGCTGTTTTTT. This gives the protein CASSPTANTGELFF. The variable domain in full, with the rest retrieved from reference TRBV7-3 and TRBJ2-2, is GAGVSQTPSNKVTEKGKYVELRCDPISGHTALYWYRQSLGQGPEFLIYFQGTGAADDSGLPNDRFFAVRPEGSVSTLKIQRTERGDSAVYLCASSPTANTGELFFGEGSRLTVL.

The chain combines TRBV7-9 with TRBJ2-5; 7 nucleotides align to TRBD1. The CDR3 length is 15 residues. Losses at the gene ends were 6 bases for V and 2 bases for J; bases not matched to a gene: 9. Germline V CDR1 and CDR2: SEHNR, FQNEAQ (reference sequence). CDR3: CASRFDRDRQETQYF. CDR3 DNA sequence: TGTGCCAGCAGATTCGACCGGGACAGACAAGAGACCCAGTACTTC. Full variable domain (outside the CDR3, taken from reference TRBV7-9 and TRBJ2-5): DTGVSQNPRHKITKRGQNVTFRCDPISEHNRLYWYRQTLGQGPEFLTYFQNEAQLEKSRLLSDRFSAERPKGSFSTLEIQRTEQGDSAMYLCASRFDRDRQETQYFGPGTRLLVL.

The rearrangement uses TRBV5-6 and TRBJ2-7, with no clear D. The CDR3 runs to 11 residues. Germline lookup yields CDR1 SGHDT and CDR2 YYEEEE. V was shortened by 3 bases and J by 6 bases, with 7 bases between the two germline ends. CDR3 nucleotides: TGTGCCAGCAGCTCTTCACTCGAGCAGTACTTC. Its protein product is CASSSSLEQYF. Filled out from reference TRBV5-6 and TRBJ2-7, the complete variable domain reads DAGVTQSPTHLIKTRGQQVTLRCSPKSGHDTVSWYQQALGQGPQFIFQYYEEEERQRGNFPDRFSGHQFPNYSSELNVNALLLGDSALYLCASSSSLEQYFGPGTRLTVT.

This clone was picked up a small number of times. This chain uses TRBV11-2 with TRBJ2-7; 8 bases map to TRBD2. The CDR3 totals 16 residues. Per germline, CDR1 SGHAT and CDR2 FQNNGV. The ends lost 5 bases at V and 3 bases at J; junction bases unmatched: 12. Written as DNA, the CDR3 is TGTGCCAGCAGCGCACCACGGGGGGGGGCGGTCTACGAGCAGTACTTC. This translates into CASSAPRGGAVYEQYF.

The V and J genes are TRBV18 and TRBJ2-7, with unresolved D. The V end lost 0 bases, the J end lost 4 bases, and 7 bases lay between the germline ends. The CDR3 is 13 residues long. Looked up from germline, CDR1 is KGHSH and CDR2 is LQKENI. DNA for the CDR3: TGTGCCAGCTCACCACCAGCTGGTTACGAGCAGTACTTC. It translates to CASSPPAGYEQYF. The entire variable domain, with the rest obtained from reference TRBV18 and TRBJ2-7, is as follows: NAGVMQNPRHLVRRRGQEARLRCSPMKGHSHVYWYRQLPEEGLKFMVYLQKENIIDESGMPKERFSAEFPKEGPSILRIQQVVRGDSAAYFCASSPPAGYEQYFGPGTRLTVT.

V and J are TRBV5-6 and TRBJ2-5, with D maybe TRBD1 (5 bases). CDR3 length equals 14 residues. The germline V and J ends were trimmed by 2 bases and 3 bases, with 11 bases remaining between them. CDR1 SGHDT and CDR2 YYEEEE come from the germline V gene. This CDR3 reads CASSLYAREETQYF. The CDR3 bases are TGTGCCAGCAGCTTATACGCCAGGGAAGAGACCCAGTACTTC. The entire variable domain, with the rest obtained from reference TRBV5-6 and TRBJ2-5, is as follows: DAGVTQSPTHLIKTRGQQVTLRCSPKSGHDTVSWYQQALGQGPQFIFQYYEEEERQRGNFPDRFSGHQFPNYSSELNVNALLLGDSALYLCASSLYAREETQYFGPGTRLLVL.

V usage is TRBV28 and J usage is TRBJ1-2; maybe TRBD1 (5 bases). The CDR3 runs 13 residues. Germline CDR1 MDHEN, CDR2 SYDVKM. Deletions cut 4 bases from V and 6 bases from J, with 12 bases between. CDR3 amino acids: CASSSGRGDGYTF. The CDR3 DNA is TGTGCCAGCAGTTCGGGGAGGGGCGATGGCTACACCTTC.

V usage is TRBV6-1 and J usage is TRBJ1-6; D is unresolved. V shed 3 bases and J shed 7 bases, with 7 bases lying between them. The CDR3 consists of 13 residues. Germline V lookup: CDR1 MNHNS, CDR2 SASEGT. The CDR3 here is CASSDYANSPLHF. In nucleotides, the CDR3 is TGTGCCAGCAGTGACTATGCGAATTCACCCCTCCACTTT.

V and J are TRBV5-6 and TRBJ1-2, with D uncertain. Trimming pared 6 bases from V and 5 bases from J, leaving 17 bases between. The CDR3 loop spans 14 amino acids. Per germline, CDR1 SGHDT and CDR2 YYEEEE. CDR3 in amino acids: CASIYGVLPYGYTF. The CDR3 DNA sequence: TGTGCCAGCATTTACGGGGTACTACCTTATGGCTACACCTTC.

The chain has TRBV6-1 and TRBJ2-5; 7 positions agree with TRBD1. The germline CDR1 and CDR2 sequences are MNHNS and SASEGT. This CDR3 region has 15 residues. Losses at the gene ends were 10 bases for V and 4 bases for J; bases not matched to a gene: 15. The CDR3 loop reads CATNSGTVIGETQYF. CDR3 nucleotides: TGTGCCACCAATTCCGGGACAGTCATAGGAGAGACCCAGTACTTC.

The chain recombines TRBV11-2 with TRBJ1-6; 7 nucleotides align to TRBD1. V shed 5 bases, J shed 11 bases, and the junction held 6 bases outside the gene matches. The length of the CDR3 is 13 residues. Germline V gene data show CDR1 as SGHAT and CDR2 as FQNNGV. The CDR3 here is CASSRPGGTPLHF. CDR3 bases: TGTGCCAGCAGCCGACCAGGGGGAACACCCCTCCACTTT.